Reported below is one T cell receptor (beta chain). Its antigen is undetermined. The sample originates from a study of T cell responses to AZD1222 COVID-19 vaccine. The study's findings and limits: Most donors were white British and more were female, and clonal diversity was possibly underestimated.

This CDR3 has 13 residues. The germline V gene has CDR1 SGHDT and CDR2 YYEEEE. Trimming left V 4 bases short and J 8 bases short, with 15 bases between. Measured with immunoSEQ multiplex PCR; TCRdb has only the in-frame clones, and not every one. The sample includes about 130,000 clones, roughly nine tenths of them seen just once. Sequencing was performed on peripheral blood, taken on day 0 of AZD1222 vaccination. This sequence joins TRBV5-6 and TRBJ1-2; weak D call: TRBD1 (6 bases). This receptor was identified in an adult in good health. The CDR3 bases are TGTGCCAGCAGCCTCGACAGGAAGATGGGCTACACCTTC. As protein: CASSLDRKMGYTF.